This T cell receptor (beta chain) was recovered during a study of the immune and genomic landscape of osteosarcoma (dated by TCRdb to the early 2020s). Looking at the study overall: A total of roughly 47 pediatric and adult patients with high-grade osteosarcoma made up the overall cohort, and the median age at diagnosis was approximately 27 years (range roughly 5-81). Poor-risk disease was overrepresented in the cohort, as 73% of patients had an unfavorable pathologic response to standard therapy and 65% to 70% were deceased. In the overall cohort, over 45% of patients were male, and 70% to 85% had localized disease at diagnosis. Osteosarcoma specimens were profiled with whole genome, RNA and T-cell receptor sequencing plus immunohistochemistry and reverse phase protein arrays so that immunogenic potential could be defined. TCR sequencing results were integrated with transcriptome, protein array and immunostaining data to characterize the osteosarcoma immunogenomic landscape. The goal of the study was to explain why immune checkpoint inhibitors have shown limited clinical activity in osteosarcoma. A couple of samples from the same tumor site were contributed by each of a few patients. General findings and caveats noted by the study authors: In five cases, a single hyperexpanded clone dominated the repertoire, and each of these five cases had fewer than 100 T-cell clonotypes. Productive TCR clonality was found to be low overall, with an average of 0.09 and a maximum of 0.3, which suggested limited T-cell clonal expansion. No statistical method determined sample size because osteosarcoma is rare and all possible samples were collected. Higher TCR productive clonality was observed in the immune-hot C3 cluster than in the cold C1 cluster, although TCR productive clonality remained low overall. Matched blood was collected from only a couple of patients, alongside the frozen tumor specimens. Rather than matched normal tissue, external data from normal skin and healthy peripheral blood provided the clonality benchmarks.

TCR beta chain CDR3 regions were immunosequenced with the ImmunoSEQ Assay (Adaptive Biotechnologies). The source study handled its data this way. TCRB rearrangements, read counts, read proportions and gene usage were exported through the ImmunoSEQ Analyzer platform. T-cell clonality was computed as 1 minus Pielou's evenness on productive rearrangements. Clonal space homeostasis binned clonotypes as rare, small, medium, large or hyperexpanded (0.01 to 1 of the repertoire). TCR productive clonality was compared across immune clusters C1, C2 and C3 using the Wilcoxon rank sum test. In TCRdb, the immuneACCESS table is reduced to in-frame sequences with V and J assigned. These tables do not hold every clone; where another copy was compared, an unresolved V gene accounts for under half, and the others remain unexplained. V, J and clone size derive from that table, while D and trimming were established from the DNA sequence. The sample data list around 410 clones, and about 80% of these were observed just once. Over 9.5% of the sample comes from the top ten.

This clone is a singleton in its sample. Its antigen remains undetermined. Per-base qualities were not stored, and no clone one base away is much larger. Post-treatment primary, local recurrence and metastasis tumors from poor-prognosis patients were used as specimens. The metastasis specimens consisted of frozen osteosarcoma lung metastases that had been resected. The CDR3 runs 16 amino acids, cysteine and phenylalanine included. Only the CDR3 part of the read is kept: 48 bases, read in frame from the first base. CDR1 and CDR2, per the germline V gene, are MDHEN and SYDVKM. The junction shows trimming of 5 bases on V and 3 bases on J, and the gene matches do not reach 6 bases of it.

Material: metastatic tumor tissue from the lung. The sample's cell subset or site, from its label and the paper: lung metastasis of osteosarcoma. The TCR sequence derives from a man aged 40-49 years with osteosarcoma. The age is the age at diagnosis. The receptor chain draws on TRBV28 and TRBJ1-4; TRBD1 matches 10 bases in the middle. CDR3 region: CASSPDRGRPNEKLFF. The base sequence is TGTGCCAGCAGTCCCGACAGGGGGCGACCTAATGAAAAACTGTTTTTT.